This T cell receptor beta chain was sequenced in a study of cytomegalovirus exposure and HLA in healthy donors (dated by TCRdb to the late 2010s). In the study overall: An earlier analysis of 587 of the donors reported about 290 Gb of sequence data and some 120 million unique TCR beta sequences from 150 million to 200 million T cells. Among around 400 genotyped donors of the cohort, an average of approximately 230,000 unique TCR beta nucleotide sequences were sequenced per donor, roughly 20% of them non-productive. Of the 350 to 400 genotyped donors, roughly 80% fell in the genetic ancestry cluster associated with self-reported Caucasian donors. Donor age, sex, ethnicity and CMV serostatus were compiled alongside the repertoire data. Every repertoire in the discovery cohort had been generated on one and the same sequencing platform. To predict cytomegalovirus infection status, the study combined high-throughput TCR immunosequencing, statistical association of individual TCRs with disease status, and machine learning. The number of typed donors differed by locus: 629-630 for A, B, C, DRB1 and DQB1; some 540 for DQA1; roughly 600 for DPA1; and 450 to 480 for DPB1. The study was designed to test whether signatures of past pathogen exposure could be identified by cataloging public T cell receptors. An early release covering around 630 HLA-typed donors comprised about 310 gigabases of sequencing data and approximately 80 million unique TCR sequences. A later analysis re-examined previously published TCR beta repertoires from 600 to 700 donors and added high-resolution HLA genotyping to investigate patterns of TCR occurrence. In the later analysis, no new phenotypic data were used to find candidate immune exposures; instead, reliance was placed on TCR beta sequences and their occurrence across donors. Because of strong linkage in the cohort, 4 to 6 DR-DQ haplotypes were treated as single units for association and clustering. An earlier analysis of some 500 of the donors applied high-throughput TCR beta sequencing to assess whether each TCR beta V gene segment acted as functional or pseudogenic. Genome-wide SNP genotypes for about 55% of the roughly 670 donors were used in a later genetic analysis, which treated that subset as a discovery cohort. In addition to the first cohort of roughly 700 subjects, a separate validation cohort of about 120 different subjects was used. Class I and class II HLA loci were covered by the typing at four-digit resolution. The study used immunosequencing to profile the T cell repertoires of under 700 subjects and linked those repertoires to cytomegalovirus serostatus. Paper-wide results and their limitations: Across donors, most TCR sequences were observed very rarely, whereas some public TCRs were present in many individuals. A later genetic analysis associated a missense DCLRE1C variant with V-gene and J-gene trimming of TCR beta chains, and an independent cohort replicated the association. In a later analysis, HLA-associated TCR beta chains were found to be more clonally expanded and to have lower generation probabilities than equally common non-associated chains. According to a later analysis, most CMV-associated TCR beta chains appeared to be HLA-restricted, and the HLA associations seemed to be driven largely by CMV exposure. A cluster of highly shared sequence variants was judged likely to represent a technical artifact of the sequencing pipeline. A further reported finding was that TCR beta sequences accurately predicted the HLA-A and HLA-B alleles for most subjects in the first cohort. In a later analysis, 15,000 to 20,000 TCR beta sequences were associated with specific HLA alleles at a false discovery rate of 0.05. Cytomegalovirus status was reported to be diagnosed by the classifier with high specificity and sensitivity in both the original and validation cohorts. In an earlier analysis of over 550 of the donors, most TCR beta V segments were observed in productive rearrangements about 87% or about 30% of the time, broadly matching IMGT annotations. In vitro tests confirmed that three of the cytomegalovirus-associated TCR beta chains recognize cytomegalovirus antigens. Linkage disequilibrium might explain the correlated functional status among segregating V segments, but an unknown experimental factor could not be ruled out. Some IMGT-functional V segments, including TRBV6-2 and TRBV6-3, could not be distinguished by the 87-base-pair reads and were therefore excluded. When HLA alleles, especially DR and DQ, strongly co-occurred, TCR associations were difficult to assign to individual alleles. Only TCR beta chains were sequenced in this cohort, and the absence of alpha or paired-chain data limited detectable features. In a later genetic analysis, fewer N-insertions in productive TCRs were reported among donors in an Asian-associated ancestry cluster than the 666-donor mean. CMV serostatus was the only immune exposure information available for the cohort. Roughly uniform sequencing depth across donors was assumed in presence/absence analyses, although this assumption may not hold. The authors suggested that the approach could potentially be generalized to other disease states and immunological phenotypes. Seventeen rarely observed V segments, including chromosome 9 orphons, were excluded from the earlier analysis of almost 600 of the donors because counts were too low. In a later analysis, the rate of TCR association differed among HLA loci, with DRB1 alleles having the most associated TCRs and HLA-C alleles having the fewest. Several of the top co-occurrence clusters appeared to be linked to parvovirus B19, influenza, CMV and Epstein-Barr virus, according to a later analysis. The study gave a list of under 200 TCR beta chains associated with cytomegalovirus. Because some donors lacked HLA typing at each locus, the association tests relied only on the typed subset.

Comment on this clone: It lacks a known antigen. No clone much larger than this one lies a single base away; base qualities are absent.

Counted from cysteine to phenylalanine, this CDR3 has 14 amino acids. This entry keeps only the CDR3 DNA: 42 bases, framed from base 1. CDR1 and CDR2 (MRHNA, SNTAGT) derive from the germline V gene. V lost 4 bases and J lost 0 bases; the stretch between them is 7 bases long. In total, just over 650 healthy bone marrow donors made up the cohort. Cohort members were all nominally healthy when sampled, although unrecorded immune exposures were likely present. The donor tested CMV seropositive, placing the donor among the 289 seropositive members of the cohort. Every donor gave a peripheral blood sample, and the peripheral blood mononuclear cells from that sample were used for TCR beta sequencing. The Qiagen DNeasy Blood Extraction Kit was used to extract genomic DNA from the blood cell samples. Library preparation used the immunoSEQ multiplex PCR assay. A mixture of 60 forward primers for TCR Vbeta segments and 13 reverse primers for TCR Jbeta segments was used in the multiplex PCR. A multiplex PCR assay on genomic DNA amplified the CDR3 region of rearranged TCR beta genes. The Illumina HiSeq System was used to sequence the amplified TCR beta libraries as 87-base-pair reads. The paper's processing steps were these. A later analysis tallied 75 million to 95 million unique TCR beta chains across the 666 repertoires, and some 10 million of those chains were shared by two or more donors. To remove PCR and sequencing errors, raw reads were error-corrected and collapsed into unique sequences using a nearest-neighbor algorithm that merged closely related sequences. Alignment of CDR3 sequences to IMGT reference sequences was used to assign V, D and J gene segments. For a sequence to be retained, a match of at least six nucleotides to both a V gene segment and a J gene segment was required. A rearrangement was called productive if the CDR3 had no stop codons and remained in frame with V and J, and every other rearrangement was called non-productive. Following IMGT convention, CDR3 was defined as the stretch from the second conserved V-encoded cysteine up to the conserved J-encoded phenylalanine. The earlier analysis of roughly 590 of the donors excluded sequences that lacked an unambiguous match to a single V gene segment. In an earlier analysis of approximately 500 of the donors, a V segment was called functional when productive rearrangements were above 56.7%, and segregating when the standard deviation between donors exceeded 5%. A statistical classification framework was built for diagnosing cytomegalovirus status from the catalog of TCR beta chain sequences. In a later analysis, V and J genes were assigned by comparing TCR nucleotide sequences against IMGT/GENE-DB human TR gene sequences. The TCRdist pipeline was used in a later analysis to assign CDR3 sequences and most-parsimonious VDJ recombination scenarios. A later analysis defined each TCR beta chain by its CDR3 amino acid sequence plus V-gene family, and excluded reads lacking a unique V-gene family. A later analysis removed 600 or so highly shared, low-generation-probability nucleotide sequences to deal with suspected cross-contamination and a sequencing artifact. A later analysis calculated a clonal expansion index for each public chain from normalized within-repertoire ranks of inferred template counts. Generation probabilities in a later analysis came from a VDJ recombination model fitted to out-of-frame rearrangements, and those results were checked against IGoR. A later analysis scored TCR-TCR, TCR-HLA and TCR-CMV co-occurrence with hypergeometric tests, applying a repertoire-size bias correction to TCR pairs. In a later analysis, false discovery rates were estimated by permuting HLA or CMV assignments 20 times. A later analysis grouped co-occurring TCRs with DBSCAN, adding TCRdist sequence similarity when clustering within HLA-allele-positive subsets. For co-occurrence clustering, repertoires with fewer than 30,000 or more than 120,000 public chains were excluded, along with about five repertoires with anomalous nucleotide sharing. Imported from immuneACCESS, the table was reduced by TCRdb to in-frame sequences with V and J called. These copies leave out some clones; in studies compared against another copy, an unresolved V gene accounts for under half, and the cause of the remainder is not known. V, J and clone size reflect that table, while D and trimming were determined from the DNA. Present in this sample are approximately 79,000 clones, more than 60% of which were seen just once. Together, the top ten hold around 5.4% of the sample.

Sample: PBMCs. The chain is encoded by TRBV6-4 joined to TRBJ1-5, with the D gene not clear enough to name. The clonotype comes from a male donor in good health and CMV-seropositive. Here the CDR3 is given as CASSAQYSNQPQHF. The nucleotide sequence is given as TGTGCCAGCAGTGCTCAGTATAGCAATCAGCCCCAGCATTTT.